Below, 18 T cell receptor beta chains from the same sample are listed, as sequenced in a study of blood T cell repertoires in COVID-19 (dated by TCRdb to the early 2020s). The library was made by the immunoSEQ multiplex PCR assay. TCRdb re-hosts the immuneACCESS table, in-frame sequences only. Its copies lack some clones; in the studies checked, an unresolved V gene accounts for under half of them, and the cause for the rest is not known. The sample table contains roughly 400,000 clones; only one count was recorded for about 87% of them. Jointly, the top ten make up 2% to 2.5% of the sample. Sequenced material: peripheral blood. These receptors were collected from a woman between 55 and 75 years old with COVID-19, enrolled during active disease.

This chain connects TRBV20-1 to TRBJ1-2; D might be TRBD1 (5 bases). Between the trimmed V and J ends, which lost 3 bases and 1 base, there was a span of 9 bases. The germline gives CDR1 DFQATT, CDR2 SNEGSKA (reference sequence). This CDR3 contains 13 residues. CDR3 in amino acids: CSASTGVNYGYTF. The CDR3 DNA is TGCAGTGCTAGTACAGGCGTTAACTATGGCTACACCTTC.

The V and J genes are TRBV3-1 (or the pseudogene TRBV3-2) and TRBJ2-3; TRBD1 matches 10 bases. J gave up 3 bases and V 5 bases, and 5 bases lay outside the gene matches. CDR1 is LGHDT and CDR2 is YNNKEL in the germline V gene (reference sequence). The length of the CDR3 is 15 residues. The chain's CDR3 is CASSSRQGATDTQYF. CDR3 DNA: TGTGCCAGCAGCTCTAGACAGGGGGCAACAGATACGCAGTATTTT.

This clone was found a few times. The V call is TRBV3-1 (or the pseudogene TRBV3-2), the J call TRBJ1-2, with 8 bases fitting TRBD1. The V and J ends lost 5 bases and 8 bases, in that order; junction bases with no gene match: 10. The germline gives CDR1 LGHDT, CDR2 YNNKEL (reference sequence). The CDR3 covers 14 residues. Here the CDR3 reads CASSWGDRTSGYTF. CDR3 nucleotide sequence: TGTGCCAGCAGCTGGGGGGACAGGACCTCGGGCTACACCTTC.

The chain joins TRBV7-3 to TRBJ2-3; 9 positions match TRBD2. CDR1 and CDR2 from the germline V gene are SGHTA and FQGTGA. The junction had 7 bases not matched to a gene; V was cut back by 7 bases and J by 5 bases. The CDR3 contains 14 residues. The CDR3 here is CASTLGLAGDTQYF. The CDR3 coding sequence is TGTGCCAGCACCCTGGGACTAGCCGGAGATACGCAGTATTTT.

The J gene is TRBJ2-7, the V gene TRBV21-1; the table gives TRBD1 as D, unverified against the DNA. TRBV21-1 is termed a pseudogene. This CDR3 region has 15 residues. The chain's CDR3 is CASTAPGQWTYEQYF. The CDR3 region has the DNA TGTGCCAGCACCGCACCGGGACAGTGGACCTACGAGCAGTACTTC.

This chain links TRBV5-1 with TRBJ2-1; D perhaps matches TRBD1 (6 bases). The germline V gene has CDR1 SGHRS and CDR2 YFSETQ. The V end was cut by 4 bases, the J end by 1 base, with 15 bases between. The length of the CDR3 is 16 residues. The CDR3 DNA follows: TGCGCCAGCAGCCTACGGACAGAAATATCCTACAATGAGCAGTTCTTC. Its translation: CASSLRTEISYNEQFF.

The J gene is TRBJ1-1, the V gene TRBV5-1; maybe TRBD1 (6 bases). This CDR3 has 14 amino acids. V was trimmed by 1 base and J by 1 base, leaving 8 bases between them. Germline V gives CDR1 SGHRS, CDR2 YFSETQ. The CDR3 loop reads CASSLQGQNTEAFF. DNA of the CDR3: TGCGCCAGCAGCTTGCAGGGACAGAACACTGAAGCTTTCTTT.

This chain links TRBV6-1 with TRBJ1-2, with no clear D. Germline V gene sequence: CDR1 MNHNS, CDR2 SASEGT. The CDR3 has 16 amino acids. The V and J ends lost 3 bases and 5 bases respectively, with 19 bases between them. In nucleotides, the CDR3 is TGTGCCAGCAGTGACCCGAGGCTTCAAGGATTTTATGGCTACACCTTC. As protein: CASSDPRLQGFYGYTF.

The chain has TRBV18 and TRBJ2-5, with 7 bases identical to TRBD1. CDR1 is KGHSH, CDR2 LQKENI, per germline. This CDR3 comprises 14 residues. V lost 4 bases, J lost 2 bases, and 4 bases stayed unmatched. CDR3 coding DNA: TGTGCCAGCTCACTTACGACAGGGCAAGAGACCCAGTACTTC. It is translated as CASSLTTGQETQYF.

V gene TRBV9 combines with J gene TRBJ1-6; 8 bases fit TRBD1. Germline loops: CDR1 SGDLS, CDR2 YYNGEE. V was clipped by 3 bases and J by 0 bases; unmatched bases: 5. The CDR3 is made up of 17 amino acids. CDR3 sequence reads: CASSARTGSSYNSPLHF. The CDR3 DNA is TGTGCCAGCAGCGCCCGGACAGGGAGCTCCTATAATTCACCCCTCCACTTT. Supplemented by reference TRBV9 and TRBJ1-6, the full variable domain reads DSGVTQTPKHLITATGQRVTLRCSPRSGDLSVYWYQQSLDQGLQFLIQYYNGEERAKGNILERFSAQQFPDLHSELNLSSLELGDSALYFCASSARTGSSYNSPLHFGNGTRLTVT.

The rearrangement links TRBV5-1 to TRBJ1-3; 8 bases fit TRBD1. The germline V gene has CDR1 SGHRS and CDR2 YFSETQ. The CDR3 is 14 amino acids. V lost 2 bases to trimming and J lost 6 bases; unmatched junction nucleotides: 4. Here the CDR3 reads CASSFGQGPNTIYF. As DNA, the CDR3 is TGCGCCAGCAGCTTCGGACAGGGTCCAAACACCATATATTTT.

The V and J genes are TRBV15 and TRBJ1-1; D ambiguous. V dropped 0 bases and J dropped 5 bases, with 7 bases sitting between them. The CDR3 has 13 residues. CDR1 is LNHNV, CDR2 YYDKDF, per germline (reference sequence). CDR3 in DNA: TGTGCCACCAGCAGAGAAGCGGGAACTGAAGCTTTCTTT. Translated, it gives CATSREAGTEAFF.

The rearrangement links TRBV11-2 to TRBJ1-1; D gene ambiguous. Germline loops: CDR1 SGHAT, CDR2 FQNNGV. The CDR3 is 13 amino acids. With 4 bases removed from V and 1 base from J, the gap between germline ends came to 7 bases. The chain's CDR3 is CASSSTGNTEAFF. For the CDR3, the DNA is TGTGCCAGCAGCTCGACTGGGAACACTGAAGCTTTCTTT.

The V gene is TRBV7-9, the J gene TRBJ2-5, with D hard to call. Germline V gene lookup returns CDR1 SEHNR and CDR2 FQNEAQ (reference sequence). The CDR3 has 15 residues. Deletions cut 1 base from V and 4 bases from J, with 13 bases between. The CDR3 sequence is CASSLGLVAVETQYF. CDR3 sequence (DNA): TGTGCCAGCAGCTTAGGGCTAGTGGCCGTAGAGACCCAGTACTTC.

The V gene is TRBV7-8, the J gene TRBJ1-5, with D unclear. The V end lost 2 bases, the J end lost 3 bases, and 11 bases lay between the germline ends. CDR1 and CDR2 (germline): SGHVS, FQNEAQ. This CDR3 is built from 15 residues. The CDR3: CASSLPGSHNQPQHF. Written as DNA, the CDR3 is TGTGCCAGCAGCTTACCGGGGTCCCACAATCAGCCCCAGCATTTT.

The chain combines TRBV3-1 (or the pseudogene TRBV3-2) with TRBJ2-2, with D possibly being TRBD1 (6 bases). The CDR3 runs to 13 residues. The germline V gene has CDR1 LGHDT and CDR2 YNNKEL (reference sequence). V was clipped by 1 base and J by 7 bases, with 7 bases between them. This CDR3 is CASSQVTGGELFF. The CDR3 nucleotides read TGTGCCAGCAGCCAAGTGACAGGCGGGGAGCTGTTTTTT.

V usage is TRBV5-4 and J usage is TRBJ2-1; D uncertain. V lost 2 bases and J lost 4, with 10 bases in between. The CDR3 length is 14 residues. The germline CDR1 and CDR2 sequences are SGHNT and YYREEE (reference sequence). In DNA, the CDR3 is TGTGCCAGCAGCTTAAAGAACCTATACAATGAGCAGTTCTTC. It is translated as CASSLKNLYNEQFF.

The chain is built from TRBV18 and TRBJ1-5; TRBD1 matches 9 bases. The germline gives CDR1 KGHSH, CDR2 LQKENI. Trimming took 3 bases from V and 1 from J; bases not matched to a gene: 7. This CDR3 comprises 17 residues. In nucleotides, the CDR3 is TGTGCCAGCTCACCTGACAGGGGGGCGGCCAGCAATCAGCCCCAGCATTTT. Amino acids: CASSPDRGAASNQPQHF.